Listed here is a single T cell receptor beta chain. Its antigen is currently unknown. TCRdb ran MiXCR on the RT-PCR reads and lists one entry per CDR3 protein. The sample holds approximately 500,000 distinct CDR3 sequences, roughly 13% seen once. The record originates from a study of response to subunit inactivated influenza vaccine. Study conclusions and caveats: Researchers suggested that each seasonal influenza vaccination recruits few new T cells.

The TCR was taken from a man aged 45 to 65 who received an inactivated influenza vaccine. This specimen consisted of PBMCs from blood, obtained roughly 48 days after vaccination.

CDR3 in amino acids: CASSIVARETQYF. The CDR3 DNA reads TGTGCCAGTAGTATAGTCGCACGGGAGACCCAGTACTTC. This chain connects TRBV19 to TRBJ2-5, with D unclear. CDR1 and CDR2 (germline): LNHDA, SQIVND (reference sequence). With 1 base removed from V and 5 bases from J, the gap between germline ends came to 8 bases. The CDR3 has 13 amino acids.